The 32 T cell receptor beta chains listed next were all sequenced from one sample in a study of T-cell memory formation after mild COVID-19. One entry per CDR3 protein results from TCRdb running MiXCR on the 5' RACE reads. Among fewer than 650,000 distinct CDR3 sequences listed, around a sixth were seen once. The sequenced material came from PBMCs or a T cell subset sorted from them (not recorded which). These receptors were collected from an adult woman who had mild COVID-19 (a few samples of this study predate the infection). Cell type and time point are not known.

This clonotype showed up just a few times. The chain combines TRBV30 with TRBJ1-2; D may be TRBD1 (6 bases). CDR3 length equals 14 residues. Germline assignment: CDR1 GTSNPN and CDR2 SVGIG (reference sequence). V gave up 3 bases and J gave up 4 bases, with 15 bases separating them. The CDR3 DNA sequence: TGTGCCTGGAGACAGACGGGGGGCTTCTATGGCTACACCTTC. Translating it yields CAWRQTGGFYGYTF. Drawing the rest from reference TRBV30 and TRBJ1-2, the complete variable domain is SQTIHQWPATLVQPVGSPLSLECTVEGTSNPNLYWYRQAAGRGLQLLFYSVGIGQISSEVPQNLSASRPQDRQFILSSKKLLLSDSGFYLCAWRQTGGFYGYTFGSGTRLTVV.

The chain recombines TRBV15 with TRBJ1-2; TRBD1 might be the D (5 bases). Trimming removed 4 bases at V and 2 bases at J, with 17 bases between. The length of the CDR3 is 16 residues. CDR1 and CDR2 (germline): LNHNV, YYDKDF (reference sequence). The CDR3: CATSKTTDPLNYGYTF. The DNA of the CDR3 is TGTGCCACCAGCAAAACGACAGATCCACTAAACTATGGCTACACCTTC.

The CDR3 coding sequence is TGCAGTGCTCACGGACAGGGAAATTTTCTAGAGACCCAGTACTTC. Translated: CSAHGQGNFLETQYF. This sequence joins TRBV20-1 and TRBJ2-5; 8 bases line up with TRBD1. This CDR3 is 15 amino acids long. Germline loops: CDR1 DFQATT, CDR2 SNEGSKA (reference sequence). With V trimmed by 5 bases and J by 4 bases, 12 bases remained unmatched.

V is TRBV30 and J is TRBJ1-2; D is perhaps TRBD1 (6 bases). The V end lost 6 bases, the J end lost 1 base, and 18 bases lay between the germline ends. The CDR3 covers 15 residues. Looked up from germline, CDR1 is GTSNPN and CDR2 is SVGIG (reference sequence). The CDR3, as DNA: TGTGCCTGCCGACATACGGACAGCCGTAACTATGGCTACACCTTC. Protein: CACRHTDSRNYGYTF.

The rearrangement uses TRBV11-2 and TRBJ1-6; D may be TRBD1 (6 bases). The CDR3 totals 14 residues. V shed 3 bases and J shed 8 bases, with 11 bases lying between them. The germline CDR1 and CDR2 sequences are SGHAT and FQNNGV. The CDR3 is CASSLDSSYSPLHF. The CDR3 DNA is TGTGCCAGCAGCTTGGACAGCTCTTATTCACCCCTCCACTTT.

The sample holds a few counts of this clonotype. The chain employs TRBV20-1 and TRBJ2-7, with D unclear. Germline loops: CDR1 DFQATT, CDR2 SNEGSKA (reference sequence). The CDR3 loop spans 13 amino acids. Trimming removed 6 bases at V and 3 bases at J, with 15 bases between. In DNA, the CDR3 is TGCAGTGCCCCCGTCGGCGATTACTACGAGCAGTACTTC. Encoded protein: CSAPVGDYYEQYF.

This chain links TRBV5-1 with TRBJ1-4, with D tentatively TRBD1 (6 bases). CDR1 and CDR2 from the germline V gene are SGHRS and YFSETQ. Deletions cut 4 bases from V and 7 bases from J, with 14 bases between. The CDR3 consists of 14 residues. CDR3 bases: TGCGCCAGCAGCCCCAAGGACAGATTTGAAAAACTGTTTTTT. It codes for CASSPKDRFEKLFF.

This clonotype was seen ten or more times. The chain is built from TRBV20-1 and TRBJ2-1; TRBD2 agrees at 8 bases. Germline CDR1 and CDR2: DFQATT and SNEGSKA (reference sequence). This CDR3 has 14 amino acids. V trimming: 3 bases; J trimming: 1 base; junction bases outside the gene matches: 2. The CDR3 region has the DNA TGCAGTGCTAGCGGGGGGGCTTCCTACAATGAGCAGTTCTTC. Amino acids: CSASGGASYNEQFF.

In this sample, this clonotype turned up a few times. The chain couples TRBV7-9 to TRBJ1-4; 10 positions match TRBD1. Trimming at V came to 2 bases and at J to 0 bases, leaving 6 bases not matched to a gene. The CDR3 is made up of 18 amino acids. Per germline, CDR1 SEHNR and CDR2 FQNEAQ (reference sequence). The CDR3 sequence: CASSLSIGTGATNEKLFF. The DNA of the CDR3 is TGTGCCAGCAGCTTATCCATCGGGACAGGGGCAACTAATGAAAAACTGTTTTTT.

This clonotype has only a few counts. The chain recombines TRBV9 with TRBJ2-2, with TRBD1 as a possible D gene (5 bases). From germline, CDR1 is SGDLS and CDR2 YYNGEE. V was pared by 1 base and J by 4 bases, with 17 bases between. The CDR3 contains 17 residues. CDR3 sequence (DNA): TGTGCCAGCAGCGTATCCCGTTGGGGCTCGGGCACCGGGGAGCTGTTTTTT. The encoded protein is CASSVSRWGSGTGELFF.

The V call is TRBV4-2, the J call TRBJ2-1; 7 bases agree with TRBD2. This CDR3 region has 17 residues. In germline, CDR1 is LGHNA, CDR2 YNFKEQ. V was clipped by 0 bases and J by 7 bases; unmatched bases: 12. CDR3 sequence reads: CASSQDRGGGLPNEQFF. CDR3 in DNA: TGTGCCAGCAGCCAAGATAGGGGCGGGGGATTACCGAATGAGCAGTTCTTC.

This clonotype was seen repeatedly, ten times or more. The chain couples TRBV7-2 to TRBJ2-3, with no clear D. The germline V gene has CDR1 SGHTA and CDR2 FQGNSA. The CDR3 consists of 13 residues. Trimming pared 5 bases from V and 6 bases from J, leaving 12 bases between. The CDR3 is CASSLTNGDTQYF. CDR3 DNA sequence: TGTGCCAGCAGCCTTACGAACGGGGATACGCAGTATTTT.

V gene TRBV11-1 combines with J gene TRBJ2-7; the D gene could be TRBD1 or TRBD2 (5 bases each). The CDR3 is 15 amino acids. Germline-derived CDR1 and CDR2 are SGHAT and FQDESV (reference sequence). V lost 6 bases, J lost 1 base, and 16 bases lay in between. The CDR3 sequence: CASSPSGDGSYEQYF. CDR3 in DNA: TGTGCCAGCAGTCCCTCTGGGGACGGATCCTACGAGCAGTACTTC.

This clonotype showed up just a few times. This rearrangement joins TRBV4-1 to TRBJ1-2; D is perhaps TRBD1 (6 bases). The V and J ends lost 0 bases and 4 bases respectively, with 9 bases between them. The CDR3 is made up of 14 amino acids. Germline CDR1 reads MGHRA; CDR2 reads YSYEKL. The CDR3 nucleotides read TGCGCCAGCAGCCAAGACCCAGGGGCCTATGGCTACACCTTC. The encoded protein is CASSQDPGAYGYTF.

The gene calls are TRBV7-9 and TRBJ2-2; a weak D match, TRBD1 (5 bases). Germline V lookup: CDR1 SEHNR, CDR2 FQNEAQ (reference sequence). The CDR3 runs to 15 residues. Between the trimmed V and J ends, which lost 1 base and 3 bases, there was a span of 9 bases. The CDR3 here is CASSLGLRDTGELFF. In DNA, the CDR3 is TGTGCCAGCAGCTTAGGACTCAGGGACACCGGGGAGCTGTTTTTT.

This clonotype has only a few counts. The chain uses TRBV9 and TRBJ2-7, with D uncertain. V gave up 0 bases and J gave up 6 bases, with 13 bases separating them. The germline V gene encodes CDR1 SGDLS and CDR2 YYNGEE. CDR3 length equals 14 residues. CDR3 residues: CASSVVPGSPEQYF. In DNA, the CDR3 is TGTGCCAGCAGCGTAGTTCCAGGATCACCCGAGCAGTACTTC.

J is TRBJ1-2 and V is TRBV19, with D maybe TRBD1 (5 bases). The CDR3 spans 11 residues. Trimming took off 3 bases at V and 8 bases at J, with 7 bases between the two ends. In germline, CDR1 is LNHDA, CDR2 SQIVND (reference sequence). The CDR3 reads CASSMRGGYTF. As DNA, the CDR3 is TGTGCCAGTAGTATGAGGGGAGGCTACACCTTC.

The chain combines TRBV20-1 with TRBJ1-3, with D unresolved. V was pared by 1 base and J by 4 bases, with 17 bases between. Germline CDR1 is DFQATT and CDR2 is SNEGSKA (reference sequence). This CDR3 region has 16 residues. This CDR3 is CSARGMTDLEGNTIYF. For the CDR3, the DNA is TGCAGTGCTAGAGGAATGACGGACCTAGAGGGAAACACCATATATTTT.

The chain recombines TRBV7-2 with TRBJ1-2; possibly TRBD1 for D (5 bases). Germline CDR1 reads SGHTA; CDR2 reads FQGNSA. This CDR3 comprises 14 residues. V lost 3 bases and J 5 bases, leaving 13 bases between the germline ends. CDR3: CASSFQRGGYGYTF. CDR3 nucleotides: TGTGCCAGCAGCTTTCAGAGGGGAGGGTATGGCTACACCTTC.

This clonotype turned up a few times. This sequence joins TRBV12-3 or TRBV12-4 and TRBJ2-3, with TRBD2 identical over 8 bases. V lost 8 bases, J lost 5 bases, and 9 bases stayed unmatched. CDR3 length equals 14 residues. The CDR3 coding sequence is TGTGCCAGCGGCCTAGCGGGTCTGGTAGATACGCAGTATTTT. Protein product: CASGLAGLVDTQYF.

This clonotype was observed a few times. V gene TRBV18 combines with J gene TRBJ2-7; no clear D. V was shortened by 2 bases and J by 2 bases, with 7 bases between the two germline ends. The CDR3 runs to 13 residues. Germline V gene data show CDR1 as KGHSH and CDR2 as LQKENI. CDR3 DNA sequence: TGTGCCAGCTCACCAGGGTTCACCTACGAGCAGTACTTC. Encoded protein: CASSPGFTYEQYF.

The chain uses TRBV5-5 and TRBJ2-7; TRBD1 might be the D (6 bases). Germline V gene sequence: CDR1 SGHKS, CDR2 YYEKEE (reference sequence). V lost 0 bases and J 0 bases, leaving 10 bases between the germline ends. CDR3 length equals 15 residues. CDR3 region: CASSLGGQTSYEQYF. The CDR3 nucleotides are TGTGCCAGCAGCTTGGGAGGACAGACCTCCTACGAGCAGTACTTC.

J is TRBJ2-6 and V is TRBV7-9; D is possibly TRBD1 (6 bases). This CDR3 comprises 16 residues. From germline, CDR1 is SEHNR and CDR2 FQNEAQ (reference sequence). The V gene lost 4 bases and the J gene lost 4 bases, with 14 bases spanning the gap. Here the CDR3 DNA reads TGTGCCAGCAGCTCCGCGGCCGGGACAGGGGCCAACGTCCTGACTTTC. Translation gives CASSSAAGTGANVLTF.

V gene TRBV27 combines with J gene TRBJ2-7; D might be TRBD2 (6 bases). In germline, CDR1 is MNHEY, CDR2 SMNVEV (reference sequence). The CDR3 sequence is 13 residues long. V lost 6 bases and J lost 1, with 10 bases in between. CDR3 protein: CASRFGSSYEQYF. The CDR3 DNA sequence: TGTGCCAGCAGATTCGGGAGTTCCTACGAGCAGTACTTC.

V usage is TRBV29-1 and J usage is TRBJ2-3; no definite D call. The germline gives CDR1 SQVTM, CDR2 ANQGSEA. The V and J ends lost 8 bases and 6 bases respectively, with 9 bases between them. The CDR3 covers 10 residues. CDR3 loop: CSTRRDTQYF. Here the CDR3 DNA reads TGCAGCACACGCCGGGATACGCAGTATTTT.

The genes are TRBV5-1 and TRBJ2-1; D perhaps matches TRBD2 (5 bases). The CDR3 runs to 17 residues. The germline V gene has CDR1 SGHRS and CDR2 YFSETQ. Trimming left V 2 bases short and J 7 bases short, with 22 bases between. CDR3 sequence: CASSLLPFREIENEQFF. The DNA for the CDR3 is TGCGCCAGCAGCTTACTGCCCTTTAGGGAGATCGAGAATGAGCAGTTCTTC. The whole variable domain, remainder taken from reference TRBV5-1 and TRBJ2-1, is KAGVTQTPRYLIKTRGQQVTLSCSPISGHRSVSWYQQTPGQGLQFLFEYFSETQRNKGNFPGRFSGRQFSNSRSEMNVSTLELGDSALYLCASSLLPFREIENEQFFGPGTRLTVL.

The chain is built from TRBV20-1 and TRBJ2-2; D not certain. The length of the CDR3 is 14 residues. Germline CDR1 is DFQATT and CDR2 is SNEGSKA (reference sequence). V lost 0 bases, J lost 4 bases, and 9 bases lay in between. The CDR3 loop is CSARDWTSTGELFF. CDR3 DNA: TGCAGTGCTAGAGATTGGACCAGCACCGGGGAGCTGTTTTTT.

The chain joins TRBV9 to TRBJ1-1; TRBD1 matches at 12 bases. There are 16 residues in the CDR3. V lost 1 base and J lost 4; bases outside the gene matches: 5. Looked up from germline, CDR1 is SGDLS and CDR2 is YYNGEE. Written as DNA, the CDR3 is TGTGCCAGCAGCGTACACCGGGACAGGGGGCTCACTGAAGCTTTCTTT. Translation: CASSVHRDRGLTEAFF.

The chain couples TRBV30 to TRBJ1-6; D is possibly TRBD1 (6 bases). CDR1 GTSNPN and CDR2 SVGIG come from the germline V gene (reference sequence). This CDR3 is built from 14 residues. V was cut by 2 bases and J by 7 bases, with 12 bases left in between. The CDR3: CAWSRRGQNSPLHF. CDR3 bases: TGTGCCTGGAGTCGACGCGGACAGAATTCACCCCTCCACTTT.

This chain joins TRBV7-3 and TRBJ2-7; D may be TRBD2 (5 bases). The CDR3 extends over 16 amino acids. Germline assignment: CDR1 SGHTA and CDR2 FQGTGA. The V gene lost 5 bases and the J gene lost 3 bases, with 20 bases spanning the gap. For the CDR3, the DNA is TGTGCCAGCAGCCCGACCCCTGGCCTTCGGGGCTACGAGCAGTACTTC. The encoded protein is CASSPTPGLRGYEQYF.

In DNA, the CDR3 is TGCGCCAGCAGGCAAAGTCGACAGCAAGAGACCCAGTACTTC. Protein: CASRQSRQQETQYF. The J gene is TRBJ2-5, the V gene TRBV5-1; perhaps TRBD1 as D (5 bases). The CDR3 contains 14 residues. Germline CDR1 and CDR2: SGHRS and YFSETQ. The V and J ends lost 5 bases and 2 bases respectively, with 13 bases between them.

The rearrangement links TRBV5-1 to TRBJ1-1; TRBD1 aligns across 7 bases. Germline V gives CDR1 SGHRS, CDR2 YFSETQ. This CDR3 is built from 17 residues. Trimming took 3 bases from V and 0 from J; bases not matched to a gene: 11. CDR3 loop: CASSSNRQGPMNTEAFF. In DNA, the CDR3 is TGCGCCAGCAGCTCAAACCGACAGGGACCAATGAACACTGAAGCTTTCTTT.